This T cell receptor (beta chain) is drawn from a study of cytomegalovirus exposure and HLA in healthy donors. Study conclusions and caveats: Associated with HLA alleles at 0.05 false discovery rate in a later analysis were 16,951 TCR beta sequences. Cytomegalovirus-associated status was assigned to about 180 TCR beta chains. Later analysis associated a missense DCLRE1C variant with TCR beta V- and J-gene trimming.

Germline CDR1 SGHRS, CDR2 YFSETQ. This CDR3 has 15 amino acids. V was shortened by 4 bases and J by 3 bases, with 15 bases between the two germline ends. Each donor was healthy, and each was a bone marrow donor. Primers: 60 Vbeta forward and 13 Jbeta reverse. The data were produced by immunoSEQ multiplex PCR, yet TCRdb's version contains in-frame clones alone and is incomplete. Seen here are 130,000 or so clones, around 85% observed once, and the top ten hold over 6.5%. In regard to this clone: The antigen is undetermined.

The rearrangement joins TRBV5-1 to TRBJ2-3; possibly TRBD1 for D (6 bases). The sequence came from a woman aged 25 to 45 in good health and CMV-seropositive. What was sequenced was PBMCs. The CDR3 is CASSILGQGTDTQYF. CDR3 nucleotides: TGCGCCAGCAGCATTCTGGGGCAGGGGACAGATACGCAGTATTTT.